This T cell receptor (beta chain) was found in a study of blood T cell repertoires in COVID-19. Study-level background: T cells, B-cell-depleted T cells, or PBMCs provided the cDNA or gDNA that served as material.

Profiling relied on immunoSEQ multiplex PCR, and the TCRdb table lists in-frame clones only, not all of them. The sample contains fewer than 300,000 clones, 80% to 90% of which appear only once. The CDR3 has 15 amino acids. Trimming removed 5 bases from V and 6 bases from J, with 14 bases in between. Germline CDR1 and CDR2: SNHLY and FYNNEI. The receptor's source is a woman aged 25 to 39 who had recovered from COVID-19. Sequencing used PBMCs or T cells enriched from blood (not recorded which). The genes are TRBV2 and TRBJ1-6, with D unclear. CDR3 loop: CASSRMESGNSPLHF. Written as DNA, the CDR3 is TGTGCCAGCAGTAGAATGGAATCGGGTAATTCACCCCTCCACTTT. The full variable domain, rest sourced from reference TRBV2 and TRBJ1-6, is EPEVTQTPSHQVTQMGQEVILRCVPISNHLYFYWYRQILGQKVEFLVSFYNNEISEKSEIFDDQFSVERPDGSNFTLKIRSTKLEDSAMYFCASSRMESGNSPLHFGNGTRLTVT.